The rows below give T cell receptor beta chains drawn from one sample of a study of blood T cell repertoires in COVID-19. Libraries were prepared by immunoSEQ multiplex PCR; TCRdb keeps only in-frame clonotypes and omits some of them. The sample yields about 110,000 clones, 75% to 95% seen once. What was sequenced was peripheral blood. These receptors were obtained from a young woman with acute or convalescent COVID-19. Each CDR3 is given with its conserved first and last residue. A D gene is named only where the DNA matches it firmly. Size is stated for part of the rows, as once, few or many counts, or as a class when the clone is expanded.

v_gene: TRBV7-2
abundance: .
d_gene: .
j_gene: TRBJ1-2
CDR3aa: CASSPLGVTSGGYTF
CDR3nt: TGTGCCAGCAGCCCCCTCGGGGTGACTTCTGGGGGCTACACCTTC

v_gene: TRBV11-2
abundance: .
d_gene: .
j_gene: TRBJ1-4
CDR3aa: CASSYGRVREKLFF
CDR3nt: TGTGCCAGCAGTTATGGCAGGGTTCGAGAAAAACTGTTTTTT

v_gene: TRBV27
abundance: .
d_gene: TRBD2
j_gene: TRBJ2-3
CDR3aa: CASSFRLADTQYF
CDR3nt: TGTGCCAGCAGTTTTAGACTAGCGGATACGCAGTATTTT

v_gene: TRBV5-1
abundance: .
d_gene: TRBD2
j_gene: TRBJ2-1
CDR3aa: CASSPSSGSSNEQFF
CDR3nt: TGCGCCAGCAGCCCTTCTAGCGGGAGTAGCAATGAGCAGTTCTTC

v_gene: TRBV4-2
abundance: .
d_gene: .
j_gene: TRBJ2-5
CDR3aa: CASSQVDTGKETQYF
CDR3nt: TGTGCCAGCAGCCAAGTAGATACTGGTAAAGAGACCCAGTACTTC

v_gene: TRBV28
abundance: .
d_gene: .
j_gene: TRBJ1-1
CDR3aa: CASRANTEAFF
CDR3nt: TGTGCCAGCAGGGCCAACACTGAAGCTTTCTTT

v_gene: TRBV9
abundance: once
d_gene: .
j_gene: TRBJ1-2
CDR3aa: CASSSMGGPGQYGYTF
CDR3nt: TGTGCCAGCAGCTCTATGGGTGGGCCAGGGCAATATGGCTACACCTTC

v_gene: TRBV14
abundance: .
d_gene: .
j_gene: TRBJ1-3
CDR3aa: CASSRRQRTGPSSGNTIYF
CDR3nt: TGTGCCAGCAGCCGAAGACAGAGAACTGGCCCGAGCTCTGGAAACACCATATATTTT

v_gene: TRBV7-9
abundance: .
d_gene: .
j_gene: TRBJ2-2
CDR3aa: CASRAGTGELFF
CDR3nt: TGTGCCAGCAGGGCAGGCACCGGGGAGCTGTTTTTT

v_gene: TRBV28
abundance: .
d_gene: .
j_gene: TRBJ2-7
CDR3aa: CASRKLTYEQYF
CDR3nt: TGTGCCAGCAGAAAACTCACCTACGAGCAGTACTTC

v_gene: TRBV5-1
abundance: .
d_gene: .
j_gene: TRBJ1-1
CDR3aa: CASSSGTIDTEAFF
CDR3nt: TGCGCCAGCAGCTCTGGGACTATAGACACTGAAGCTTTCTTT

v_gene: TRBV6-1
abundance: .
d_gene: .
j_gene: TRBJ2-7
CDR3aa: CASSEYSYEQYF
CDR3nt: TGTGCCAGCAGTGAATACTCCTACGAGCAGTACTTC

v_gene: TRBV5-1
abundance: .
d_gene: TRBD1
j_gene: TRBJ1-3
CDR3aa: CASSLAGTGGNTIYF
CDR3nt: TGCGCCAGCAGCTTGGCTGGGACAGGGGGAAACACCATATATTTT

v_gene: TRBV18
abundance: .
d_gene: .
j_gene: TRBJ2-7
CDR3aa: CASSPSATYEQYF
CDR3nt: TGTGCCAGCTCACCGAGCGCAACCTACGAGCAGTACTTC

v_gene: TRBV4-3
abundance: once
d_gene: TRBD2
j_gene: TRBJ2-1
CDR3aa: CASSQDPPPTLAGGYNEQFF
CDR3nt: TGCGCCAGCAGCCAAGACCCACCTCCTACTCTAGCGGGGGGTTACAATGAGCAGTTCTTC

v_gene: TRBV7-7
abundance: .
d_gene: TRBD2
j_gene: TRBJ2-5
CDR3aa: CASSLGLAGFETQYF
CDR3nt: TGTGCCAGCAGCTTAGGGCTAGCGGGGTTTGAGACCCAGTACTTC

v_gene: TRBV5-1
abundance: few
d_gene: .
j_gene: TRBJ1-3
CDR3aa: CASSYGQNSGNTIYF
CDR3nt: TGCGCCAGCAGCTACGGACAGAACTCTGGAAACACCATATATTTT

v_gene: TRBV19
abundance: many
d_gene: TRBD2
j_gene: TRBJ2-7
CDR3aa: CASSITLAGPYEQYF
CDR3nt: TGTGCCAGTAGTATAACATTAGCGGGACCCTACGAGCAGTACTTC

v_gene: TRBV2
abundance: .
d_gene: TRBD2
j_gene: TRBJ2-1
CDR3aa: CASRTLAGGIEEQFF
CDR3nt: TGTGCCAGCAGGACACTAGCGGGGGGGATAGAGGAGCAGTTCTTC

v_gene: TRBV5-1
abundance: .
d_gene: .
j_gene: TRBJ1-3
CDR3aa: CASSLGQSSGNTIYF
CDR3nt: TGCGCCAGCAGCTTGGGACAGTCCTCTGGAAACACCATATATTTT

v_gene: TRBV15
abundance: .
d_gene: .
j_gene: TRBJ2-7
CDR3aa: CATSRDHKIRSYEQYF
CDR3nt: TGTGCCACCAGCAGAGATCACAAAATCCGCTCCTACGAGCAGTACTTC

v_gene: TRBV15
abundance: once
d_gene: .
j_gene: TRBJ1-5
CDR3aa: CATSRELNSNQPQHF
CDR3nt: TGTGCCACCAGCAGGGAACTAAATAGCAATCAGCCCCAGCATTTT

v_gene: TRBV12-3/TRBV12-4
abundance: .
d_gene: .
j_gene: TRBJ1-1
CDR3aa: CASSFSRVSEAFF
CDR3nt: TGTGCCAGCAGTTTTTCCAGGGTGTCTGAAGCTTTCTTT

v_gene: TRBV9
abundance: .
d_gene: .
j_gene: TRBJ2-1
CDR3aa: CASSVGGRGPYNEQFF
CDR3nt: TGTGCCAGCAGCGTAGGTGGCAGAGGCCCCTACAATGAGCAGTTCTTC

v_gene: TRBV10-1
abundance: .
d_gene: .
j_gene: TRBJ2-7
CDR3aa: CASSESFAAGGYEQYF
CDR3nt: TGCGCCAGCAGTGAGTCGTTTGCGGCAGGGGGGTACGAGCAGTACTTC

v_gene: TRBV28
abundance: .
d_gene: .
j_gene: TRBJ1-2
CDR3aa: CASSPGFSNYGYTF
CDR3nt: TGTGCCAGCAGTCCAGGATTCAGCAACTATGGCTACACCTTC

v_gene: TRBV2
abundance: .
d_gene: .
j_gene: TRBJ2-7
CDR3aa: CATTRGLDYEQYF
CDR3nt: TGTGCCACTACCAGGGGATTGGACTACGAGCAGTACTTC

v_gene: TRBV11-2
abundance: .
d_gene: .
j_gene: TRBJ1-4
CDR3aa: CASSLQNEKLFF
CDR3nt: TGTGCCAGCAGCTTACAAAATGAAAAACTGTTTTTT

v_gene: TRBV28
abundance: .
d_gene: TRBD2
j_gene: TRBJ2-7
CDR3aa: CASSLGGANYEQYF
CDR3nt: TGTGCCAGCAGTCTCGGGGGGGCTAACTACGAGCAGTACTTC

v_gene: TRBV30
abundance: .
d_gene: .
j_gene: TRBJ2-2
CDR3aa: CAWRNVAGPGELFF
CDR3nt: TGTGCCTGGAGAAACGTGGCGGGCCCCGGGGAGCTGTTTTTT

v_gene: TRBV19
abundance: .
d_gene: .
j_gene: TRBJ2-2
CDR3aa: CASSIDGTGELFF
CDR3nt: TGTGCCAGTAGTATAGACGGGACCGGGGAGCTGTTTTTT

v_gene: TRBV5-1
abundance: .
d_gene: TRBD2
j_gene: TRBJ2-5
CDR3aa: CASSLASGRLYRTETQYF
CDR3nt: TGCGCCAGCAGCTTGGCTAGCGGGAGACTCTACCGCACAGAGACCCAGTACTTC

v_gene: TRBV27
abundance: .
d_gene: TRBD1
j_gene: TRBJ1-2
CDR3aa: CASSLGGQGGGYTF
CDR3nt: TGTGCCAGCAGTTTGGGGGGACAGGGGGGAGGCTACACCTTC

v_gene: TRBV5-6
abundance: .
d_gene: TRBD2
j_gene: TRBJ2-7
CDR3aa: CASSLGAGGAYEQYF
CDR3nt: TGTGCCAGCAGCTTGGGAGCGGGAGGGGCCTACGAGCAGTACTTC

v_gene: TRBV7-9
abundance: .
d_gene: .
j_gene: TRBJ2-1
CDR3aa: CASSSDPTGEQFF
CDR3nt: TGTGCCAGCAGCTCCGACCCGACGGGTGAGCAGTTCTTC

v_gene: TRBV7-2
abundance: .
d_gene: TRBD1
j_gene: TRBJ2-7
CDR3aa: CASSIPVTTGDKYEQYF
CDR3nt: TGTGCCAGCAGCATCCCCGTTACGACAGGGGATAAGTACGAGCAGTACTTC

v_gene: TRBV23-1
abundance: .
d_gene: .
j_gene: TRBJ1-5
CDR3aa: CASSHEEQAPFSNQPQHF
CDR3nt: TGCGCCAGCAGTCACGAAGAACAGGCCCCGTTTAGCAATCAGCCCCAGCATTTT

v_gene: TRBV7-2
abundance: .
d_gene: TRBD1
j_gene: TRBJ2-1
CDR3aa: CASSFGTGGYNEQFF
CDR3nt: TGTGCCAGCAGCTTCGGGACAGGGGGATACAATGAGCAGTTCTTC

v_gene: TRBV9
abundance: .
d_gene: TRBD2
j_gene: TRBJ2-2
CDR3aa: CASSPEGLPGELFF
CDR3nt: TGTGCCAGCAGCCCAGAGGGACTACCCGGGGAGCTGTTTTTT

v_gene: TRBV7-2
abundance: once
d_gene: .
j_gene: TRBJ2-1
CDR3aa: CASSLVRDSTFF
CDR3nt: TGTGCCAGCAGCTTAGTCCGGGACTCCACGTTCTTC

v_gene: TRBV7-3
abundance: .
d_gene: TRBD1
j_gene: TRBJ1-6
CDR3aa: CASRNRQGPPYYNSPLHF
CDR3nt: TGTGCCAGCCGGAACAGACAGGGACCCCCCTATTATAATTCACCCCTCCACTTT

v_gene: TRBV7-8
abundance: .
d_gene: .
j_gene: TRBJ1-5
CDR3aa: CASSLAGGIQPQHF
CDR3nt: TGTGCCAGCAGCTTAGCGGGAGGGATCCAGCCCCAGCATTTT

v_gene: TRBV7-9
abundance: .
d_gene: .
j_gene: TRBJ2-3
CDR3aa: CASSVSGDTQYF
CDR3nt: TGTGCCAGCAGCGTCAGCGGAGATACGCAGTATTTT

v_gene: TRBV19
abundance: .
d_gene: TRBD1
j_gene: TRBJ1-1
CDR3aa: CASSTDRGLSMNTEAFF
CDR3nt: TGTGCCAGTAGCACCGACAGGGGACTTAGCATGAACACTGAAGCTTTCTTT

v_gene: TRBV9
abundance: .
d_gene: .
j_gene: TRBJ1-1
CDR3aa: CASSVGIQGTEAFF
CDR3nt: TGTGCCAGCAGCGTAGGGATACAGGGCACTGAAGCTTTCTTT

v_gene: TRBV18
abundance: once
d_gene: TRBD1
j_gene: TRBJ1-2
CDR3aa: CASSQTGVHYGYTF
CDR3nt: TGTGCCAGCTCACAGACAGGGGTACACTATGGCTACACCTTC

v_gene: TRBV7-2
abundance: .
d_gene: TRBD2
j_gene: TRBJ2-5
CDR3aa: CASSSGLAGVTETQYF
CDR3nt: TGTGCCAGCAGCTCCGGACTAGCGGGTGTCACGGAGACCCAGTACTTC

v_gene: TRBV11-2
abundance: few
d_gene: .
j_gene: TRBJ2-2
CDR3aa: CASRGQSWTGELFF
CDR3nt: TGTGCCAGCAGAGGACAGTCGTGGACCGGGGAGCTGTTTTTT

v_gene: TRBV10-1
abundance: once
d_gene: TRBD2
j_gene: TRBJ2-3
CDR3aa: CASGSGVGPDTQYF
CDR3nt: TGCGCCAGCGGTAGCGGGGTCGGCCCAGATACGCAGTATTTT